This paragraph reports one T cell receptor beta chain. What it binds is not known. With V trimmed by 3 bases and J by 1 base, 5 bases remained unmatched. The CDR3 extends over 17 amino acids. Germline V lookup: CDR1 WSHSY, CDR2 SAAADI. In the PCR, 60 Vbeta and 13 Jbeta primers were used. Method: immunoSEQ multiplex PCR; TCRdb's copy keeps in-frame clones and lacks some. The table records some 100,000 clones, roughly 83% of them present only once. This entry belongs to a study of cytomegalovirus exposure and HLA in healthy donors. Overall study findings and caveats: Donors belonging to an Asian-associated ancestry cluster reportedly showed fewer N-insertions in productive TCRs than the approximately 670-donor mean, according to what a later analysis found. TCR beta chains numbering 150 to 200 were designated cytomegalovirus-associated. Cytomegalovirus status, reportedly, was diagnosed with high specificity and sensitivity by the classifier. Testing in vitro showed a few CMV-associated chains specific for CMV antigens.

Material for sequencing was PBMCs. The V call is TRBV10-2, the J call TRBJ2-1; 11 nucleotides align to TRBD2. This receptor was identified in a female donor in good health and CMV-seropositive. Here the CDR3 reads CASSDLAGGHSYNEQFF. CDR3 in DNA: TGCGCCAGCAGTGACCTAGCGGGGGGCCATTCCTACAATGAGCAGTTCTTC.